The following is a TCR beta chain sequence with its context. Authors' processing steps: Nucleated cell counts were estimated from reference gene primer amplification. Generated by immunoSEQ multiplex PCR, the TCRdb table keeps only in-frame clones and is missing some. The DNA was the basis for D and trimming; V, J and clone size are from that table. The sample contains roughly 200,000 clones, roughly 80% of which appear only once. The data were taken from a study of blood T cell repertoires in COVID-19. Overall study context: Italy, Spain and the United States were the sources of the convalescent and acute COVID-19 samples. T cells, B-cell-depleted T cells, or PBMCs provided the cDNA or gDNA that served as material.

Germline values: CDR1 ENHRY, CDR2 SYGVKD. The CDR3 sequence is 12 residues long. V shed 6 bases and J 8 bases; nucleotides not matched to a gene: 2. This chain links TRBV10-3 with TRBJ2-1, with 9 bases aligning to TRBD1. Sequencing input: peripheral blood. This clonotype was obtained from a woman aged 40 to 50 with COVID-19, enrolled during active disease. The CDR3 here is CAIRGQGDEQFF. CDR3 sequence (DNA): TGTGCCATCAGGGGACAGGGTGATGAGCAGTTCTTC.